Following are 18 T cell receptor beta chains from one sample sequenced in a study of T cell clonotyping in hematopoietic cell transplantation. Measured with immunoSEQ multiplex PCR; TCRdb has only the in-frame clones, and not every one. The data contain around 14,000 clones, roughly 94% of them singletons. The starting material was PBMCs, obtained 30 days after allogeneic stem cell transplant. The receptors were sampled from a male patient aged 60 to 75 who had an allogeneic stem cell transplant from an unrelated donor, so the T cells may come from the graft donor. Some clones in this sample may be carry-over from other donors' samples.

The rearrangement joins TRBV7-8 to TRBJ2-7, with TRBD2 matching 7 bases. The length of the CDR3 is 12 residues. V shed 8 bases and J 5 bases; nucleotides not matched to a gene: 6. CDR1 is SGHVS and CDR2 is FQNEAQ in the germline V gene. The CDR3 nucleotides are TGTGCCAGCGGGGGAGGGATCAACGAGCAGTACTTC. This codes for CASGGGINEQYF.

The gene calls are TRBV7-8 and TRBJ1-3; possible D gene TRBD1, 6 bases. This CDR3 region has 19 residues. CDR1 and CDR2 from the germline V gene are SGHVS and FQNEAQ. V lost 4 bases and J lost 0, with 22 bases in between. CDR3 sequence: CASSSGFLRDMISGNTIYF. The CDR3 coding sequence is TGTGCCAGCAGCTCTGGGTTCCTGCGGGACATGATCTCTGGAAACACCATATATTTT.

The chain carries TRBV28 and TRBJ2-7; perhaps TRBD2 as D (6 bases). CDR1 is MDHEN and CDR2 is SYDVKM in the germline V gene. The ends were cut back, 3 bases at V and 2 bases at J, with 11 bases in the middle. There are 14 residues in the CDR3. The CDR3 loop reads CASSLYRRAYEQYF. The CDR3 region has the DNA TGTGCCAGCAGTTTGTACAGGAGGGCCTACGAGCAGTACTTC. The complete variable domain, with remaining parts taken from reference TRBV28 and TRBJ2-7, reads DVKVTQSSRYLVKRTGEKVFLECVQDMDHENMFWYRQDPGLGLRLIYFSYDVKMKEKGDIPEGYSVSREKKERFSLILESASTNQTSMYLCASSLYRRAYEQYFGPGTRLTVT.

CDR3 in amino acids: CASTGPPTNYGYTF. Written as DNA, the CDR3 is TGTGCCAGCACCGGGCCGCCTACTAACTATGGCTACACCTTC. This sequence joins TRBV6-1 and TRBJ1-2, with no clear D. The CDR3 has 14 amino acids. Trimming left V 7 bases short and J 0 bases short, with 12 bases between. Germline CDR1 MNHNS, CDR2 SASEGT.

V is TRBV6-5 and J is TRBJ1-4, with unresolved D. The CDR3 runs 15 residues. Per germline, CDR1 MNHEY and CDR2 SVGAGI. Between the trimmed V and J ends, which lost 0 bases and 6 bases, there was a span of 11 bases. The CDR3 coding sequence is TGTGCCAGCAGTTACTCGCTAGGGATAGATGAAAAACTGTTTTTT. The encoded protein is CASSYSLGIDEKLFF.

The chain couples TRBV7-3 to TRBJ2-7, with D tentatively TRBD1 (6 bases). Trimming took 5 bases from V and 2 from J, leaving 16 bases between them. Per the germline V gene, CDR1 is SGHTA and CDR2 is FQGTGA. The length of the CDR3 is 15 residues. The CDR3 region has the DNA TGTGCCAGCAGCGGACAGAGGGGCCCTACCTACGAGCAGTACTTC. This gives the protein CASSGQRGPTYEQYF.

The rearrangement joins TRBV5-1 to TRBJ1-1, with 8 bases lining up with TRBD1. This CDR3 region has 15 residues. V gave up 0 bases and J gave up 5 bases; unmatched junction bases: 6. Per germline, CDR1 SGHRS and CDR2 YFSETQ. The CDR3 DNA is TGCGCCAGCAGCTTGGCCGACAGGGGTTATACTGAAGCTTTCTTT. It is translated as CASSLADRGYTEAFF.

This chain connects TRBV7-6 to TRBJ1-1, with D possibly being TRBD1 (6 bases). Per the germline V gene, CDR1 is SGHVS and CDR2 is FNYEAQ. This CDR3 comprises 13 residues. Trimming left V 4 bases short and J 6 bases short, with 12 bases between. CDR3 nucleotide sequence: TGTGCCAGCAGCTCGGACAGCCTTTCTGAAGCTTTCTTT. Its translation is CASSSDSLSEAFF.

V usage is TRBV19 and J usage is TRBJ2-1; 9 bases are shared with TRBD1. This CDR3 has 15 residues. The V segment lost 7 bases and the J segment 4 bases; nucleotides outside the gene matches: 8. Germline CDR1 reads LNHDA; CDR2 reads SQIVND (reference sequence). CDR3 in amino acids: CASTKGGQGYNEQFF. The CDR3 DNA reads TGTGCCAGTACCAAGGGGGGACAGGGTTACAATGAGCAGTTCTTC. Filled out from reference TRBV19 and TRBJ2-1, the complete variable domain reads DGGITQSPKYLFRKEGQNVTLSCEQNLNHDAMYWYRQDPGQGLRLIYYSQIVNDFQKGDIAEGYSVSREKKESFPLTVTSAQKNPTAFYLCASTKGGQGYNEQFFGPGTRLTVL.

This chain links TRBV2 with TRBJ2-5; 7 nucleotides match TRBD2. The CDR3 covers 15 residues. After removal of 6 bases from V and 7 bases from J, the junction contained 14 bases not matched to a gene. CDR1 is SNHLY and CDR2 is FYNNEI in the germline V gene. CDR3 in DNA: TGTGCCAGCAGACGATCGAGCGGGGTCGGGGGGACCCAGTACTTC. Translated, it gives CASRRSSGVGGTQYF.

CDR3 bases: TGCGCCAGCAGCTTAGCCGGGGAGGGCCGCTCACCCCTCCACTTT. Translating gives CASSLAGEGRSPLHF. This chain links TRBV5-1 with TRBJ1-6; D gene unclear. V lost 2 bases, J lost 10 bases, and 16 bases lay in between. This CDR3 is 15 amino acids long. CDR1 and CDR2 from the germline V gene are SGHRS and YFSETQ.

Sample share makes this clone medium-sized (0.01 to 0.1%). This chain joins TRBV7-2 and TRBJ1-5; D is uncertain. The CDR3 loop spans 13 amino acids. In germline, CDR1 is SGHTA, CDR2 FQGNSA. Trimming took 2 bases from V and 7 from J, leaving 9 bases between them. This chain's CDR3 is CASSLYRTQPQHF. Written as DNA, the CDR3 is TGTGCCAGCAGCTTATATAGGACCCAGCCCCAGCATTTT.

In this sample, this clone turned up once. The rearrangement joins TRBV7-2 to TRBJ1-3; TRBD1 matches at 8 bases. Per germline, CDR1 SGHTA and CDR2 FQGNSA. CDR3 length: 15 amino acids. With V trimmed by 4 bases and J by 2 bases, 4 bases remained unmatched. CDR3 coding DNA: TGTGCCAGCAGCTCCCAGACAGGGGCTGGAAACACCATATATTTT. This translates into CASSSQTGAGNTIYF.

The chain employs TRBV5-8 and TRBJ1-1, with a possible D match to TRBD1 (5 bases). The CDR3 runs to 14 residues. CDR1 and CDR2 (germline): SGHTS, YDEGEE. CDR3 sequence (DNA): TGTCCCCACAATGCGTCTCCGGGACCCCCGAGGGCTTTCTTT. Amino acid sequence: CPHNASPGPPRAFF.

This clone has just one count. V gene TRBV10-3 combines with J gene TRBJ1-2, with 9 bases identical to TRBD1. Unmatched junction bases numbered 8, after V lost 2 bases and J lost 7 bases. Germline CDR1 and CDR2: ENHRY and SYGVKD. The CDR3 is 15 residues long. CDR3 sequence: CAISEKVGTGSGYTF. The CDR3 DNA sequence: TGTGCCATCAGTGAGAAGGTGGGGACAGGGTCTGGCTACACCTTC.

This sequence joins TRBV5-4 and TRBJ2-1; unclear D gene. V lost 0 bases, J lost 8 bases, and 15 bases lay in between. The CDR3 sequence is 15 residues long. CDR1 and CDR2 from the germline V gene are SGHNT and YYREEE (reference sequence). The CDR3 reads CASSLAVGLRYEQFF. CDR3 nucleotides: TGTGCCAGCAGCTTGGCGGTCGGGTTGAGGTATGAGCAGTTCTTC.

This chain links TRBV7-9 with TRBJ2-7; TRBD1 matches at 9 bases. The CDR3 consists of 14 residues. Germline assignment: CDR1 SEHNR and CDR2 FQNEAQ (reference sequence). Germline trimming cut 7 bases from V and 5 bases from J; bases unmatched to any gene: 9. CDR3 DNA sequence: TGTGCCAGCACCCAGGGGGACAGGGCCCACGAGCAGTACTTC. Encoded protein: CASTQGDRAHEQYF.

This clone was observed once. The CDR3 region is CASSEGLGTFYGYTF. The CDR3 DNA reads TGTGCCAGCAGTGAAGGCCTGGGGACGTTTTATGGCTACACCTTC. The rearrangement links TRBV25-1 to TRBJ1-2; D possibly corresponds to TRBD1 (5 bases). The CDR3 consists of 15 residues. CDR1 and CDR2 (germline): MGHDK, SYGVNS. The V end was cut by 2 bases, the J end by 5 bases, with 15 bases between.